These T cell receptor beta chains were read from a single sample in a study of blood T cell repertoires in COVID-19. Clones were read by immunoSEQ multiplex PCR, and TCRdb kept only the in-frame ones, dropping some. The repertoire holds a few hundred thousand clones, with approximately 91% as singletons. The source material was PBMCs or T cells enriched from blood (not recorded which). The receptors originated from a woman aged 40 to 50 who had been exposed to COVID-19. Each CDR3 is given with its conserved first and last residue. The D gene is left open where the match is weak. Not all rows give a size; the values are once, few, many and, for expanded clones, a class.

>once|TRBV18|TRBJ1-1|TRBD1
TGTGCCAGCTCACAGGACAGGGGGCGCCGGACTGAAGCTTTCTTT
CASSQDRGRRTEAFF
>few|TRBV7-3|TRBJ1-2|NA
TGTGCCAGCAGCAAGACGGGGTCGGGAGAATATGGCTACACCTTC
CASSKTGSGEYGYTF
>NA|TRBV15|TRBJ1-5|NA
TGTGCCACCAGCAGAGATCGGGGGGATGGACAGCCCCAGCATTTT
CATSRDRGDGQPQHF
>NA|TRBV18|TRBJ2-2|NA
TGTGCCAGCTCACGAGGGTTGGGCGCCGGGGAGCTGTTTTTT
CASSRGLGAGELFF
>NA|TRBV5-1|TRBJ2-5|TRBD1
TGCGCCAGCAGCCCGGGCCGCGGGACAGGGGCTCAAGAGACCCAGTACTTC
CASSPGRGTGAQETQYF
>few|TRBV29-1|TRBJ1-2|NA
TGCAGCGTCCGGGATCCTATAAACTATGGCTACACCTTC
CSVRDPINYGYTF
>NA|TRBV5-1|TRBJ2-7|TRBD1
TGCGCCAGCAGCTTGAACAGGGGGGCCTACGAGCAGTACTTC
CASSLNRGAYEQYF
>NA|TRBV5-1|TRBJ1-1|NA
TGCGCCAGCAGCTTGGCAACAGGGTTGAACACTGAAGCTTTCTTT
CASSLATGLNTEAFF
>NA|TRBV28|TRBJ2-3|NA
TGTGCCAGCAGTTTGCCCAGGGCCCCTAGCACAGATACGCAGTATTTT
CASSLPRAPSTDTQYF
>NA|TRBV2|TRBJ2-3|TRBD1
TGTGCCAGCAGTGAATGGCAGGGGGCAGATACGCAGTATTTT
CASSEWQGADTQYF
>NA|TRBV5-8|TRBJ1-1|TRBD1
TGTGCCAGCAGCTGGCGGGGACAGGGGTCTGAAGCTTTCTTT
CASSWRGQGSEAFF
>NA|TRBV25-1|TRBJ2-7|TRBD2
TGTGCCAGCAGTGAGGGACTAGCGGCCCCATACGAGCAGTACTTC
CASSEGLAAPYEQYF
>NA|TRBV2|TRBJ1-4|NA
TGTGCCAGCAGTGTCGACAGCTTGGCAACTAATGAAAAACTGTTTTTT
CASSVDSLATNEKLFF
>NA|TRBV19|TRBJ1-1|NA
TGTGCCAGTAGTATTGAAGCAGGGTCCGCTGAAGCTTTCTTT
CASSIEAGSAEAFF
>NA|TRBV5-1|TRBJ1-4|NA
TGCGCCAGCAGCTTGCGTCCGAAGAGTGAAAAACTGTTTTTT
CASSLRPKSEKLFF
>NA|TRBV15|TRBJ2-3|TRBD2
TGTGCCACCAGCTCCCCGGGGACTAGCGGGAGCACAGATACGCAGTATTTT
CATSSPGTSGSTDTQYF
>NA|TRBV3-1/TRBV3-2|TRBJ2-7|NA
TGTGCCAGCAGCCAAACACAGTCCGCCTACGAGCAGTACTTC
CASSQTQSAYEQYF
>NA|TRBV30|TRBJ1-4|NA
TGTGCCTGGCACCCGGGGGGAGGCCGAAATGAAAAACTGTTTTTT
CAWHPGGGRNEKLFF
>NA|TRBV30|TRBJ1-5|NA
TGTGCCTGGAGTGTACGGGGGAATCTCGATTGGGGAATTCAGCCCCAGCATTTT
CAWSVRGNLDWGIQPQHF
>NA|TRBV9|TRBJ1-2|TRBD1
TGTGCCAGCAGCTCGGAAAACCCGGGACAGGTCCCATACTATGGCTACACCTTC
CASSSENPGQVPYYGYTF
>NA|TRBV19|TRBJ1-5|NA
TGTGCCAGTAAGGACAGAGCCAATCAGCCCCAGCATTTT
CASKDRANQPQHF
>NA|TRBV7-9|TRBJ2-1|NA
TGTGCCAGCAGCTTAGCTGGGGGGGAGCAGTTCTTC
CASSLAGGEQFF
>NA|TRBV4-2|TRBJ1-3|NA
TGTGCCAGCAGCCAAGATAAACGGTCCTCTGGAAACACCATATATTTT
CASSQDKRSSGNTIYF
>NA|TRBV5-1|TRBJ2-3|TRBD2
TGCGCCAGCAGCTCTCGCGGGACTAGCGGACCCACAGATACGCAGTATTTT
CASSSRGTSGPTDTQYF
>NA|TRBV19|TRBJ1-3|NA
TGTGCCAGCCTGGCTGTTGGTGGAAACACCATATATTTT
CASLAVGGNTIYF